Below are 10 T cell receptor beta chains sequenced from a single sample in a study of shared clonotypes between healthy human individuals. Produced via immunoSEQ multiplex PCR; TCRdb's table is partial and in-frame only. The sample contains 1,400,000 or so clones, about 98.5% of which appear only once. Input material: naive CD4+ T cells sorted from blood. Subset defined: CD45RA+ positively selected. The receptor source for this set is a man aged 30 to 39 in good health.

This chain uses TRBV7-2 with TRBJ2-4; D not resolved. V lost 2 bases and J 1 base, leaving 3 bases between the germline ends. There are 13 residues in the CDR3. The germline gives CDR1 SGHTA, CDR2 FQGNSA. CDR3 amino acids: CASSLSAKNIQYF. The CDR3 DNA sequence: TGTGCCAGCAGCTTAAGTGCCAAAAACATTCAGTACTTC.

The CDR3: CANRGGRDEKLFF. The CDR3, as DNA: TGTGCCAATAGAGGGGGGCGTGATGAAAAACTGTTTTTT. V and J are TRBV2 and TRBJ1-4; tentative D call: TRBD1 (6 bases). Germline CDR1 and CDR2: SNHLY and FYNNEI. Trimming stripped 10 bases from V and 6 bases from J, with 15 bases between. The CDR3 is 13 amino acids.

This clone came up once. This chain links TRBV7-9 with TRBJ2-7; maybe TRBD1 (5 bases). CDR3 length: 14 residues. V lost 0 bases and J lost 2, with 8 bases in between. Germline V gene lookup returns CDR1 SEHNR and CDR2 FQNEAQ (reference sequence). The CDR3 here is CASSLAPTAYEQYF. The CDR3 DNA follows: TGTGCCAGCAGCTTAGCTCCGACAGCCTACGAGCAGTACTTC. The entire variable domain, with the rest obtained from reference TRBV7-9 and TRBJ2-7, is as follows: DTGVSQNPRHKITKRGQNVTFRCDPISEHNRLYWYRQTLGQGPEFLTYFQNEAQLEKSRLLSDRFSAERPKGSFSTLEIQRTEQGDSAMYLCASSLAPTAYEQYFGPGTRLTVT.

The CDR3 sequence is CASSFSDRGSAFF. CDR3 in DNA: TGTGCCAGCAGCTTCTCCGACAGGGGTTCGGCTTTCTTT. This chain joins TRBV5-6 and TRBJ1-1, with 8 positions matching TRBD1. CDR1 is SGHDT, CDR2 YYEEEE, per germline. The CDR3 sequence is 13 residues long. With 2 bases clipped from V and 11 bases from J, the junction kept 8 bases outside the gene matches.

The chain joins TRBV14 to TRBJ2-5; 9 bases fit TRBD2. Trimming at V came to 0 bases and at J to 7 bases, leaving 12 bases not matched to a gene. Per germline, CDR1 SGHDN and CDR2 FVKESK. CDR3 length: 17 amino acids. CDR3 in amino acids: CASSQDFRLAGLRTQYF. In nucleotides, the CDR3 is TGTGCCAGCAGCCAAGATTTTCGGCTAGCGGGATTAAGGACCCAGTACTTC. Variable domain in full (rest from reference TRBV14 and TRBJ2-5): EAGVTQFPSHSVIEKGQTVTLRCDPISGHDNLYWYRRVMGKEIKFLLHFVKESKQDESGMPNNRFLAERTGGTYSTLKVQPAELEDSGVYFCASSQDFRLAGLRTQYFGPGTRLLVL.

The V gene is TRBV7-9, the J gene TRBJ2-7; TRBD1 matches 8 bases. This CDR3 has 16 amino acids. CDR1 and CDR2 from the germline V gene are SEHNR and FQNEAQ (reference sequence). V gave up 1 base and J gave up 4 bases; unmatched junction bases: 9. Here the CDR3 DNA reads TGTGCCAGCAGCTTAGAGGGCCGGGACAGGAGTTACGAGCAGTACTTC. It specifies CASSLEGRDRSYEQYF.

The chain employs TRBV28 and TRBJ2-3; a weak D match, TRBD1 (6 bases). Germline lookup yields CDR1 MDHEN and CDR2 SYDVKM. The CDR3 contains 12 residues. Trimming stripped 5 bases from V and 7 bases from J, with 10 bases between. The CDR3 nucleotides are TGTGCCAGCAGTCCCACAGGGCATACGCAGTATTTT. Its translation is CASSPTGHTQYF.

This chain joins TRBV11-3 and TRBJ2-1; no clear D gene. Looked up from germline, CDR1 is SGHNT and CDR2 is YENEEA. The V end was cut by 1 base, the J end by 8 bases, with 12 bases between. The CDR3 length is 14 residues. The DNA for the CDR3 is TGTGCCAGCAGCTTAGGAGCTAGATCGGATGAGCAGTTCTTC. Its protein product is CASSLGARSDEQFF.

The CDR3 nucleotides read TGTGCCAGCAGCCCGGACAGTTTCAATGAAAAACTGTTTTTT. Residues: CASSPDSFNEKLFF. V gene TRBV5-5 combines with J gene TRBJ1-4; possibly TRBD1 for D (6 bases). V was shortened by 4 bases and J by 5 bases, with 12 bases between the two germline ends. This CDR3 is 14 amino acids long. Germline V gene sequence: CDR1 SGHKS, CDR2 YYEKEE (reference sequence).

J is TRBJ1-2 and V is TRBV18; no reliable D call. Trimming stripped 0 bases from V and 5 bases from J, with 16 bases between. Germline V gene lookup returns CDR1 KGHSH and CDR2 LQKENI. The CDR3 runs 16 residues. CDR3 in DNA: TGTGCCAGCTCACCACCGGTCAGGTTGCCCCTATATGGCTACACCTTC. This codes for CASSPPVRLPLYGYTF.